These 9 T cell receptor beta chains originate from one sample sequenced in a study of T cells in Graves' hyperthyroidism and ophthalmopathy. Amplification yielded TCR beta CDR3 regions, with RNA transcripts as the source. The HTBI primer set served for first-round RT-PCR of the TCR CDR3. Each CDR3 protein gets one entry after TCRdb re-called the multiplex PCR reads with MiXCR. The table shows fewer than 350,000 distinct CDR3 sequences, with approximately 14% occurring only once. The sequenced sample consisted of blood. Receptors were obtained from a woman aged 40 to 50 with Graves' hyperthyroidism.

This clonotype occurred many times. The J gene is TRBJ1-1, the V gene TRBV19; the D is unclear. The germline CDR1 and CDR2 sequences are LNHDA and SQIVND (reference sequence). Deletions cut 2 bases from V and 1 base from J, with 5 bases between. The CDR3 has 13 amino acids. The CDR3 sequence: CASSINANTEAFF. DNA for the CDR3: TGTGCCAGTAGTATAAACGCGAACACTGAAGCTTTCTTT.

This clonotype showed up many times. This sequence joins TRBV6-1 and TRBJ1-5; 8 bases are a match to TRBD1. The CDR3 totals 12 residues. The germline V gene has CDR1 MNHNS and CDR2 SASEGT. With V trimmed by 7 bases and J by 4 bases, 0 bases remained unmatched. CDR3 sequence (DNA): TGTGCCAGCAACAGGGGGAATCAGCCCCAGCATTTT. This encodes CASNRGNQPQHF.

The chain combines TRBV6-1 with TRBJ2-7; 10 bases are a match to TRBD1. V was clipped by 6 bases and J by 5 bases; unmatched bases: 13. CDR1 is MNHNS and CDR2 is SASEGT in the germline V gene. The CDR3 spans 16 residues. The CDR3 nucleotides read TGTGCCAGCAGAAGTACCGGGACAGGGGTCGCGAACGAGCAGTACTTC. Translating gives CASRSTGTGVANEQYF.

This clonotype was recorded at least ten times. The chain couples TRBV11-2 to TRBJ2-7; D is uncertain. The V end was cut by 5 bases, the J end by 0 bases, with 11 bases between. The germline V gene encodes CDR1 SGHAT and CDR2 FQNNGV. The CDR3 consists of 14 residues. The CDR3, as DNA: TGTGCCAGCAGCGTCGGCAGGAACTCCTACGAGCAGTACTTC. Translating it yields CASSVGRNSYEQYF.

In its sample, this clonotype was seen many times. The chain couples TRBV6-1 to TRBJ2-5; 7 positions agree with TRBD2. V lost 6 bases, J lost 2 bases, and 9 bases stayed unmatched. The length of the CDR3 is 15 residues. CDR1 is MNHNS and CDR2 is SASEGT in the germline V gene. The CDR3 bases are TGTGCCAGCAGCCCCGCCGCGGGGGATCAAGAGACCCAGTACTTC. Protein product: CASSPAAGDQETQYF.

V and J are TRBV4-1 and TRBJ1-5; perhaps TRBD1 as D (5 bases). Trimming took off 0 bases at V and 9 bases at J, with 12 bases between the two ends. The length of the CDR3 is 14 residues. Looked up from germline, CDR1 is MGHRA and CDR2 is YSYEKL. CDR3 residues: CASSQDLGTPPQHF. As DNA, the CDR3 is TGCGCCAGCAGCCAAGATCTGGGGACCCCGCCCCAGCATTTT.

This clonotype turned up a few times. The chain couples TRBV10-3 to TRBJ1-3; no clear D. Deletions cut 7 bases from V and 0 bases from J, with 19 bases between. The germline V gene encodes CDR1 ENHRY and CDR2 SYGVKD. This CDR3 is built from 17 residues. The CDR3 loop reads CAITPAGRFSSGNTIYF. For the CDR3, the DNA is TGTGCCATCACCCCGGCCGGCAGATTTAGCTCTGGAAACACCATATATTTT.

The rearrangement joins TRBV6-1 to TRBJ2-1; 9 bases match TRBD2. Germline CDR1 and CDR2: MNHNS and SASEGT. V lost 6 bases to trimming and J lost 2 bases; unmatched junction nucleotides: 5. This CDR3 contains 15 residues. The CDR3 here is CASRLAGAPYNEQFF. Here the CDR3 DNA reads TGTGCCAGCAGATTAGCGGGGGCCCCCTACAATGAGCAGTTCTTC.

This clonotype was picked up many times. V gene TRBV6-1 combines with J gene TRBJ2-7; D assignment may be TRBD1 or TRBD2 (5 bases each). CDR1 and CDR2 from the germline V gene are MNHNS and SASEGT. Trimming pared 6 bases from V and 0 bases from J, leaving 15 bases between. This CDR3 has 15 residues. The CDR3 is CASSPGTRGSYEQYF. DNA of the CDR3: TGTGCCAGCAGCCCCGGGACCCGAGGCTCCTACGAGCAGTACTTC.